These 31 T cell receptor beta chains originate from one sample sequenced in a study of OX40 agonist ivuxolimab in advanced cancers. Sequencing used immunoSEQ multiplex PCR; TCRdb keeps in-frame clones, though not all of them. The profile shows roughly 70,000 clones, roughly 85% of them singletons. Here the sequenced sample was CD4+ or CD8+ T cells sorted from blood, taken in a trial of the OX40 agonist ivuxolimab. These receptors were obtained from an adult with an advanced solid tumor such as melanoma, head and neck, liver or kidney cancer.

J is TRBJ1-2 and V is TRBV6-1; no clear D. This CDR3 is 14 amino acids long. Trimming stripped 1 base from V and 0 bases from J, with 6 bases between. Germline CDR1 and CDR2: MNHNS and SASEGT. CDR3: CASSEGIPNYGYTF. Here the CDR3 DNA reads TGTGCCAGCAGTGAAGGCATACCTAACTATGGCTACACCTTC.

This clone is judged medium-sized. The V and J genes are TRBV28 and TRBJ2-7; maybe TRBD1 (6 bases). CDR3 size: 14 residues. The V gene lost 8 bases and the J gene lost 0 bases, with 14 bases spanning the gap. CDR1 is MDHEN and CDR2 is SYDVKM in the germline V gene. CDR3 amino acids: CASHSTGSSYEQYF. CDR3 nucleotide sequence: TGTGCCAGCCACTCGACAGGTAGCTCCTACGAGCAGTACTTC.

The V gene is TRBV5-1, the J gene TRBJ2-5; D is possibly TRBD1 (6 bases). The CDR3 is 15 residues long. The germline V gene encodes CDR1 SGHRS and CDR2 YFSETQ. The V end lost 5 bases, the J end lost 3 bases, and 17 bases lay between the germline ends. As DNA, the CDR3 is TGCGCCAGCAGGAGTGGAGATCAGGGGAAAGAGACCCAGTACTTC. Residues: CASRSGDQGKETQYF.

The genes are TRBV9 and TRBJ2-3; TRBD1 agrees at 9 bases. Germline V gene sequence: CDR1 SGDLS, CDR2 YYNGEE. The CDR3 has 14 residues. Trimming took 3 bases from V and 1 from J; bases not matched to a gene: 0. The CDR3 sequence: CASSGTGGTDTQYF. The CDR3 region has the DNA TGTGCCAGCAGCGGGACAGGGGGCACAGATACGCAGTATTTT. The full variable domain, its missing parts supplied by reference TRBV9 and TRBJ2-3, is DSGVTQTPKHLITATGQRVTLRCSPRSGDLSVYWYQQSLDQGLQFLIQYYNGEERAKGNILERFSAQQFPDLHSELNLSSLELGDSALYFCASSGTGGTDTQYFGPGTRLTVL.

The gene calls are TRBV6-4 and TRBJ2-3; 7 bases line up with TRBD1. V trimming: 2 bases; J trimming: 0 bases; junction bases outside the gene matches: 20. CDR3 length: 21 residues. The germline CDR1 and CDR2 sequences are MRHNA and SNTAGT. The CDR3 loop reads CASSDGGQFADLRTSTDTQYF. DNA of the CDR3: TGTGCCAGCAGTGACGGGGGACAGTTTGCGGATCTGAGGACCAGCACAGATACGCAGTATTTT.

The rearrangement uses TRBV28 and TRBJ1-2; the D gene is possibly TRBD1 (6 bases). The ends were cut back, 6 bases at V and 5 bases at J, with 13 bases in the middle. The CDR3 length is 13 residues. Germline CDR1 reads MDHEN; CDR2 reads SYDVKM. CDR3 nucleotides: TGTGCCAGCAGGTCCGGGACAACTTATGGCTACACCTTC. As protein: CASRSGTTYGYTF.

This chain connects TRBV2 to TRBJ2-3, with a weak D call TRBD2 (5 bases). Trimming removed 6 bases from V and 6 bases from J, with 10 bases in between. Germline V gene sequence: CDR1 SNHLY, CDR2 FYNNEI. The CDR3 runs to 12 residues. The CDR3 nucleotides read TGTGCCAGCAGACTAGTTAAGGATACGCAGTATTTT. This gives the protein CASRLVKDTQYF.

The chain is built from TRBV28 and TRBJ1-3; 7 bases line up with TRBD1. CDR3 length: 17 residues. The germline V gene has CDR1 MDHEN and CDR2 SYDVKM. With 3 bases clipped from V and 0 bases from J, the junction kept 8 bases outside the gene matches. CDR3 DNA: TGTGCCAGCAGTTTCGGGACAGTCCAAAACTCTGGAAACACCATATATTTT. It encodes CASSFGTVQNSGNTIYF.

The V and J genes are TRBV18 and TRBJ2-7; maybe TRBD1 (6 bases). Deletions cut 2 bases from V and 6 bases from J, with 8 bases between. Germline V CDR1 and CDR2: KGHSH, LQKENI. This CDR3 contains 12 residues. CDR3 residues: CASSPTGIEQYF. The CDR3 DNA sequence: TGTGCCAGCTCACCAACAGGGATCGAGCAGTACTTC.

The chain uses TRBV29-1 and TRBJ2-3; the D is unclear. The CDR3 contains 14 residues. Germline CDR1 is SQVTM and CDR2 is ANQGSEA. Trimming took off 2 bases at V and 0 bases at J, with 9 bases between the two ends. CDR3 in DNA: TGCAGCGTTGAAAAAACAGTTAGCACAGATACGCAGTATTTT. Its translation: CSVEKTVSTDTQYF.

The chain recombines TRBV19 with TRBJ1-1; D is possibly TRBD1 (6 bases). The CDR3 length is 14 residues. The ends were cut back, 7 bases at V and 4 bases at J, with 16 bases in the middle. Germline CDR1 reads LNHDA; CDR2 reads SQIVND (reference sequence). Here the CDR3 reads CASTGRGISTEAFF. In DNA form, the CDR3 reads TGTGCCAGTACGGGAAGGGGGATTAGCACTGAAGCTTTCTTT.

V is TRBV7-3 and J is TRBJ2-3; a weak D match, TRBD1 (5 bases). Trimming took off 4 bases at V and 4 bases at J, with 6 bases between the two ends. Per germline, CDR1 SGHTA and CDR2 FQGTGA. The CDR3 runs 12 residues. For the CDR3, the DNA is TGTGCCAGCAGCTCCAGGGCAGATACGCAGTATTTT. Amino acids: CASSSRADTQYF.

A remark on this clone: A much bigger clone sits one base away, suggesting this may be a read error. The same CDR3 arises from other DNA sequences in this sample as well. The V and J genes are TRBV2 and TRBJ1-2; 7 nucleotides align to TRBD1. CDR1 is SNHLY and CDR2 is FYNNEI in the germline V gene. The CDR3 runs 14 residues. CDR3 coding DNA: TGCGCCAGCAGGTTGGACAGGTTCATAGATGGCTACACCTTC. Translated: CASRLDRFIDGYTF.

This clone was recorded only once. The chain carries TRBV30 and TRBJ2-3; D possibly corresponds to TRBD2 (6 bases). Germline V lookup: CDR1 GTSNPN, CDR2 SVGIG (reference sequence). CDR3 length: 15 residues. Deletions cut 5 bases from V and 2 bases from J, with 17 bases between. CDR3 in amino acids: CAWGGTAGHTDTQYF. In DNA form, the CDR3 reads TGTGCCTGGGGGGGGACCGCCGGCCACACAGATACGCAGTATTTT.

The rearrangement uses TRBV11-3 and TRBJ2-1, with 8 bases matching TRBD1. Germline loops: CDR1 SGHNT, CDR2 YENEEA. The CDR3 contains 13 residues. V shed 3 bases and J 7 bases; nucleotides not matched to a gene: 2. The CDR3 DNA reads TGTGCCAGCAGCTTGACAGGGGTTAATGAGCAGTTCTTC. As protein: CASSLTGVNEQFF. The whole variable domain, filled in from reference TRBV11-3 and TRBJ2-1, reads EAGVVQSPRYKIIEKKQPVAFWCNPISGHNTLYWYLQNLGQGPELLIRYENEEAVDDSQLPKDRFSAERLKGVDSTLKIQPAELGDSAVYLCASSLTGVNEQFFGPGTRLTVL.

The CDR3, as DNA: TGTGCCAGCAGCCGGTCCGTTCAGGCTAGAACGAACACCGGGGAGCTGTTTTTT. It encodes CASSRSVQARTNTGELFF. This chain uses TRBV4-2 with TRBJ2-2; D ambiguous. Germline lookup yields CDR1 LGHNA and CDR2 YNFKEQ. This CDR3 comprises 18 residues. V gave up 4 bases and J gave up 0 bases, with 18 bases separating them.

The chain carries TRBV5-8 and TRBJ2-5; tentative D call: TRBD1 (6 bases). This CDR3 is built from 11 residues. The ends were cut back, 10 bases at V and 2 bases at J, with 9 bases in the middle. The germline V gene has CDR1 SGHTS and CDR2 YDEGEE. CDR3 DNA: TGTGCCTCAAGGGGGCAAGAGACCCAGTACTTC. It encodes CASRGQETQYF.

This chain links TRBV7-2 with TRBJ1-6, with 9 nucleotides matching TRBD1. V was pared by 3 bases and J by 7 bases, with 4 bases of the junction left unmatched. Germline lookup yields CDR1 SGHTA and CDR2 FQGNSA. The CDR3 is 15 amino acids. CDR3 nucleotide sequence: TGTGCCAGCAGCTTGGGACAGGGTCAAAATTCACCCCTCCACTTT. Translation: CASSLGQGQNSPLHF.

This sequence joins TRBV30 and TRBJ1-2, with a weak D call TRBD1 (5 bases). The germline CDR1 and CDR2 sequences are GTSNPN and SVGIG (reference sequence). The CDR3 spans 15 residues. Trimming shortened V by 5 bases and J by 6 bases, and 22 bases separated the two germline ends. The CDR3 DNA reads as TGTGCCTGGGGTTGGAGGCCGAGAGGGGATGATGGCTACACCTTC. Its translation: CAWGWRPRGDDGYTF.

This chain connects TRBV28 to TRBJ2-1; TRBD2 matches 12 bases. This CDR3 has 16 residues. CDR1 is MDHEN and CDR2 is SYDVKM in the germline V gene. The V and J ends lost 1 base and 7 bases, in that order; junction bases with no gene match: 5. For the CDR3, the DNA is TGTGCCAGCAGTTTATTTAGGACTAGCGGGACTAATGAGCAGTTCTTC. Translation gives CASSLFRTSGTNEQFF.

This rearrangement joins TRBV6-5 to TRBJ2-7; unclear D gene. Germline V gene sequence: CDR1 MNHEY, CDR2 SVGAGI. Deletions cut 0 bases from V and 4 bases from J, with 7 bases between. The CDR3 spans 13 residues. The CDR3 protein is CASSYSSQYEQYF. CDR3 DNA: TGTGCCAGCAGTTACTCGAGCCAGTACGAGCAGTACTTC.

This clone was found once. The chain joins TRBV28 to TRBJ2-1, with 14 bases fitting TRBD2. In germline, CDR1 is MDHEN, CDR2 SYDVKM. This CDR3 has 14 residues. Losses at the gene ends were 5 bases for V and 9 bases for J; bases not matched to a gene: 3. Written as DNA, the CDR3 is TGTGCCAGCAGTCGACTAGCGGGAGGGAGTGAGCAGTTCTTC. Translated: CASSRLAGGSEQFF. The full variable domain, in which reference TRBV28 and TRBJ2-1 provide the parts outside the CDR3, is DVKVTQSSRYLVKRTGEKVFLECVQDMDHENMFWYRQDPGLGLRLIYFSYDVKMKEKGDIPEGYSVSREKKERFSLILESASTNQTSMYLCASSRLAGGSEQFFGPGTRLTVL.

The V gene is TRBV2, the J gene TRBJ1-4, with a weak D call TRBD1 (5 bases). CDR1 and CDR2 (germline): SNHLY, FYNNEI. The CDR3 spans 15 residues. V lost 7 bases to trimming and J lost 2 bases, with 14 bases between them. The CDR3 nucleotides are TGTGCCAGCAAATTAGGGACCCAGACTAATGAAAAACTGTTTTTT. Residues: CASKLGTQTNEKLFF.

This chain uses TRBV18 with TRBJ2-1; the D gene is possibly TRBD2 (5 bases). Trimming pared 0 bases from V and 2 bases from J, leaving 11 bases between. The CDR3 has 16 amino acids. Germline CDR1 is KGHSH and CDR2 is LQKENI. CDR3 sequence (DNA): TGTGCCAGCTCACCACCGTCCGGACTGACCTACAATGAGCAGTTCTTC. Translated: CASSPPSGLTYNEQFF.

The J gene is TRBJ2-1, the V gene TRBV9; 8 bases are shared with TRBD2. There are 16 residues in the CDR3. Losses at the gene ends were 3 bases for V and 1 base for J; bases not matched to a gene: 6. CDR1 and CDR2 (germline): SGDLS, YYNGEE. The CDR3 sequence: CASSAVAGRSYNEQFF. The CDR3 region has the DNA TGTGCCAGCAGCGCTGTAGCGGGGAGATCCTACAATGAGCAGTTCTTC.

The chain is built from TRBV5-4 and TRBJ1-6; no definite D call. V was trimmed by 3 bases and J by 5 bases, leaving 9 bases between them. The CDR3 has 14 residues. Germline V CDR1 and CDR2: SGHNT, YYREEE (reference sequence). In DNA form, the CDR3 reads TGTGCCAGCAGCTCTCAGATTAATAATTCACCCCTCCACTTT. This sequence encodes CASSSQINNSPLHF.

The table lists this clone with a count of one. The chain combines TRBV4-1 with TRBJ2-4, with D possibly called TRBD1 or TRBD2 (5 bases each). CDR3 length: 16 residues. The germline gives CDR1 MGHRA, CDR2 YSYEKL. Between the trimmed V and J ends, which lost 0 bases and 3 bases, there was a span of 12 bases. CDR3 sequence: CASSQEPGRVKNIQYF. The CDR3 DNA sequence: TGCGCCAGCAGCCAAGAACCGGGACGGGTCAAAAACATTCAGTACTTC.

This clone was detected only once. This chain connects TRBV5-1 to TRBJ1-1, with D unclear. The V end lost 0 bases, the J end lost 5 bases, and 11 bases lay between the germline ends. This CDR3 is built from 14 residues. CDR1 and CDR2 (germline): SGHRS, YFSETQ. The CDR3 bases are TGCGCCAGCAGCTTGGATGGAGGGAAAACTGAAGCTTTCTTT. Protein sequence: CASSLDGGKTEAFF.

Written as DNA, the CDR3 is TGTGCCAGCAACAGGGCCCCTTCCTCTGGGGCCAACGTCCTGACTTTC. It codes for CASNRAPSSGANVLTF. V gene TRBV6-6 combines with J gene TRBJ2-6; D is perhaps TRBD1 (6 bases). Germline lookup yields CDR1 MNHNY and CDR2 SVGAGI (reference sequence). The CDR3 loop spans 16 amino acids. V dropped 7 bases and J dropped 0 bases, with 13 bases sitting between them.

CDR3 loop: CASSLEQGAGELFF. The CDR3 DNA follows: TGCGCCAGCAGCTTGGAACAAGGGGCCGGGGAGCTGTTTTTT. The rearrangement joins TRBV5-1 to TRBJ2-2, with D possibly being TRBD1 (5 bases). Germline assignment: CDR1 SGHRS and CDR2 YFSETQ. The germline V and J ends were trimmed by 0 bases and 6 bases, with 9 bases remaining between them. The CDR3 has 14 residues.

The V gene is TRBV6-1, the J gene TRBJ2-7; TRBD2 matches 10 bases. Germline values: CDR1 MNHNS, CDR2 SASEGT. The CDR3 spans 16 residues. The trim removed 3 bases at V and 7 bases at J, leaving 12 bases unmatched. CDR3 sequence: CASSDLAGAVVGEQYF. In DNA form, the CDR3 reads TGTGCCAGCAGTGACCTAGCGGGAGCTGTAGTGGGGGAGCAGTACTTC.